The next 9 T cell receptor beta chains were all read from a single sample in a study of T cell responses to AZD1222 COVID-19 vaccine. The protocol was immunoSEQ multiplex PCR, while the TCRdb copy is restricted to in-frame clones and leaves out a portion. The data show 75,000 to 100,000 clones, under 90% seen once. The sample consisted of peripheral blood, taken on day 0 of AZD1222 vaccination. The receptors come from an adult in good health.

The chain has TRBV9 and TRBJ2-2; 10 positions match TRBD1. CDR1 and CDR2 from the germline V gene are SGDLS and YYNGEE. This CDR3 is 14 amino acids long. V lost 5 bases, J lost 6 bases, and 4 bases stayed unmatched. As DNA, the CDR3 is TGTGCCAGCAGAGCCGGGACAGGGGCCGGGGAGCTGTTTTTT. This gives the protein CASRAGTGAGELFF. Full variable domain (outside the CDR3, taken from reference TRBV9 and TRBJ2-2): DSGVTQTPKHLITATGQRVTLRCSPRSGDLSVYWYQQSLDQGLQFLIQYYNGEERAKGNILERFSAQQFPDLHSELNLSSLELGDSALYFCASRAGTGAGELFFGEGSRLTVL.

The chain joins TRBV15 to TRBJ2-6; no clear D gene. Trimming removed 6 bases from V and 0 bases from J, with 15 bases in between. Germline CDR1 and CDR2: LNHNV and YYDKDF (reference sequence). CDR3 length: 17 residues. The CDR3 coding sequence is TGTGCCACCAGTCCGTCTTCAGGCGGCTCTGGGGCCAACGTCCTGACTTTC. Translated, it gives CATSPSSGGSGANVLTF.

The chain employs TRBV27 and TRBJ1-1; D not resolved. V was trimmed by 3 bases and J by 2 bases, leaving 7 bases between them. The CDR3 is made up of 13 amino acids. CDR1 is MNHEY and CDR2 is SMNVEV in the germline V gene (reference sequence). CDR3 DNA: TGTGCCAGCAGTTTGGATATTAACACTGAAGCTTTCTTT. This sequence encodes CASSLDINTEAFF.

The chain is built from TRBV7-3 and TRBJ2-2, with D unresolved. The V gene's germline CDR1 is SGHTA and CDR2 FQGTGA. Deletions cut 2 bases from V and 7 bases from J, with 17 bases between. The CDR3 is made up of 16 amino acids. CDR3 residues: CASSLQSGGDHGELFF. In DNA form, the CDR3 reads TGTGCCAGCAGCTTACAATCGGGTGGGGATCACGGGGAGCTGTTTTTT.

The chain links TRBV6-6 to TRBJ2-7; possibly TRBD2 for D (7 bases). The V and J ends lost 5 bases and 3 bases respectively, with 17 bases between them. The V gene's germline CDR1 is MNHNY and CDR2 SVGAGI (reference sequence). This CDR3 has 15 amino acids. The DNA of the CDR3 is TGTGCCAGCAGTAAAGGGCGGGGGCTGGGCTACGAGCAGTACTTC. Translated: CASSKGRGLGYEQYF.

This clone was seen a handful of times. The rearrangement uses TRBV4-1 and TRBJ1-4; D is perhaps TRBD1 (5 bases). V lost 4 bases to trimming and J lost 8 bases, with 14 bases between them. The CDR3 is made up of 14 amino acids. Looked up from germline, CDR1 is MGHRA and CDR2 is YSYEKL. The CDR3 nucleotides are TGCGCCAGCAGCCTCCCGACAGTCGGGGAAAAACTGTTTTTT. This codes for CASSLPTVGEKLFF.

The chain recombines TRBV5-4 with TRBJ2-1; the D is unclear. The germline V gene has CDR1 SGHNT and CDR2 YYREEE (reference sequence). The V gene lost 4 bases and the J gene lost 0 bases, with 8 bases spanning the gap. The CDR3 contains 14 residues. CDR3 region: CASSTPGSYNEQFF. CDR3 DNA: TGTGCCAGCAGCACCCCTGGCTCCTACAATGAGCAGTTCTTC.

This chain uses TRBV30 with TRBJ1-1; D is unresolved. CDR3 length: 11 residues. The germline V gene encodes CDR1 GTSNPN and CDR2 SVGIG (reference sequence). Trimming removed 4 bases at V and 4 bases at J, with 7 bases between. The CDR3 DNA is TGTGCCTGGACAATGGGCACTGAAGCTTTCTTT. This codes for CAWTMGTEAFF. The full variable domain, completed using reference TRBV30 and TRBJ1-1, is SQTIHQWPATLVQPVGSPLSLECTVEGTSNPNLYWYRQAAGRGLQLLFYSVGIGQISSEVPQNLSASRPQDRQFILSSKKLLLSDSGFYLCAWTMGTEAFFGQGTRLTVV.

The chain employs TRBV28 and TRBJ2-7; 7 bases map to TRBD1. Germline V lookup: CDR1 MDHEN, CDR2 SYDVKM. J was trimmed by 0 bases and V by 6 bases; bases with no gene match: 8. CDR3 size: 15 residues. Here the CDR3 reads CASRLGTASSYEQYF. Written as DNA, the CDR3 is TGTGCCAGCAGACTCGGGACAGCAAGCTCCTACGAGCAGTACTTC.